A single sample gave rise to the 19 T cell receptor beta chains below, sequenced in a study of shared clonotypes between healthy human individuals. Method: immunoSEQ multiplex PCR; TCRdb's copy keeps in-frame clones and lacks some. The sample includes roughly 2.5 million clones, more than 80% of them seen just once. Sequences were obtained from naive CD4+ T cells sorted from blood. Subset indicated: CD45RA+ positively selected. These receptors were taken from a man in his late teens or twenties in good health.

The V call is TRBV6-5, the J call TRBJ1-5; weak D call: TRBD1 (6 bases). Germline values: CDR1 MNHEY, CDR2 SVGAGI. V was cut by 6 bases and J by 5 bases, with 11 bases left in between. This CDR3 comprises 13 residues. CDR3 nucleotide sequence: TGTGCCAGCAGCCTTGCAGGGGATCAGCCCCAGCATTTT. Translating it yields CASSLAGDQPQHF.

The chain recombines TRBV10-2 with TRBJ2-3; D gene unclear. The CDR3 is 14 residues long. Germline V gives CDR1 WSHSY, CDR2 SAAADI. V was trimmed by 6 bases and J by 0 bases, leaving 10 bases between them. The chain's CDR3 is CASRETASTDTQYF. CDR3 coding DNA: TGCGCCAGCAGGGAGACGGCTAGCACAGATACGCAGTATTTT.

The CDR3: CASSSGPISSYNSPLHF. The CDR3 nucleotides read TGTGCCAGCTCATCAGGACCGATCTCCTCCTATAATTCACCCCTCCACTTT. The V and J genes are TRBV18 and TRBJ1-6; D not resolved. Per the germline V gene, CDR1 is KGHSH and CDR2 is LQKENI. The CDR3 has 17 residues. Trimming took off 5 bases at V and 0 bases at J, with 14 bases between the two ends.

The chain is built from TRBV5-1 and TRBJ1-2; TRBD1 matches 8 bases. Germline values: CDR1 SGHRS, CDR2 YFSETQ. The trim removed 0 bases at V and 10 bases at J, leaving 2 bases unmatched. The CDR3 is 12 amino acids. The CDR3 reads CASSLDRGDYTF. CDR3 DNA sequence: TGCGCCAGCAGCTTGGACAGGGGGGACTACACCTTC.

V usage is TRBV2 and J usage is TRBJ1-4, with TRBD1 matching 8 bases. Germline assignment: CDR1 SNHLY and CDR2 FYNNEI. CDR3 length: 17 amino acids. The V and J ends lost 6 bases and 0 bases, in that order; junction bases with no gene match: 9. This chain's CDR3 is CASSVDRGPTTNEKLFF. The CDR3 DNA sequence: TGTGCCAGCAGCGTTGACAGGGGTCCTACAACTAATGAAAAACTGTTTTTT.

This CDR3 is CASSRQVRETQYF. The CDR3 DNA follows: TGCGCCAGCAGTAGACAGGTTCGGGAGACCCAGTACTTC. This sequence joins TRBV10-2 and TRBJ2-5; possibly TRBD1 for D (6 bases). CDR3 length equals 13 residues. Deletions cut 5 bases from V and 5 bases from J, with 12 bases between. The germline CDR1 and CDR2 sequences are WSHSY and SAAADI.

About this clone: The same CDR3 can be traced to other DNA sequences in this sample. The CDR3 coding sequence is TGTGCCAGTAGTATAGGTAGCGGCCAAGAGACCCAGTACTTC. It specifies CASSIGSGQETQYF. The V and J genes are TRBV19 and TRBJ2-5, with a tentative D call TRBD2 (6 bases). Germline CDR1 is LNHDA and CDR2 is SQIVND (reference sequence). The CDR3 is made up of 14 amino acids. V lost 1 base and J lost 1, with 7 bases in between.

The chain links TRBV29-1 to TRBJ2-2, with TRBD1 matching over 8 bases. This CDR3 comprises 11 residues. V lost 7 bases, J lost 7 bases, and 2 bases stayed unmatched. Germline assignment: CDR1 SQVTM and CDR2 ANQGSEA. The chain's CDR3 is CSGTGGGELFF. In nucleotides, the CDR3 is TGCAGCGGAACAGGGGGCGGGGAGCTGTTTTTT.

The chain has TRBV6-4 and TRBJ1-2, with D uncertain. Germline V gives CDR1 MRHNA, CDR2 SNTAGT. Trimming cost V 6 bases and J 3 bases, with 20 bases left between them. The CDR3 contains 16 residues. In nucleotides, the CDR3 is TGTGCCAGCAGCCCAACCGGCGGACTGATTGACTATGGCTACACCTTC. Translated, it gives CASSPTGGLIDYGYTF.

The J gene is TRBJ1-1, the V gene TRBV6-5; the D gene is possibly TRBD1 (6 bases). The CDR3 is 15 amino acids. Germline values: CDR1 MNHEY, CDR2 SVGAGI. Trimming stripped 5 bases from V and 4 bases from J, with 17 bases between. This CDR3 reads CASSPTGREATEAFF. As DNA, the CDR3 is TGTGCCAGCAGTCCTACAGGGAGGGAGGCCACTGAAGCTTTCTTT.

J is TRBJ1-6 and V is TRBV2; D perhaps matches TRBD1 (5 bases). The germline CDR1 and CDR2 sequences are SNHLY and FYNNEI. Trimming stripped 7 bases from V and 6 bases from J, with 10 bases between. This CDR3 has 13 amino acids. CDR3 residues: CASTRDGNSPLHF. The CDR3 DNA is TGTGCCAGCACCAGGGACGGTAATTCACCCCTCCACTTT.

The chain carries TRBV7-2 and TRBJ1-2, with 7 positions matching TRBD1. Losses at the gene ends were 5 bases for V and 7 bases for J; bases not matched to a gene: 13. The length of the CDR3 is 15 residues. Germline CDR1 SGHTA, CDR2 FQGNSA. CDR3 protein: CASSPDRVQAGGYTF. The DNA for the CDR3 is TGTGCCAGCAGCCCCGACAGGGTTCAGGCAGGTGGCTACACCTTC.

The rearrangement uses TRBV5-1 and TRBJ2-7; TRBD1 aligns across 9 bases. Trimming took 0 bases from V and 4 from J; bases not matched to a gene: 8. Germline CDR1 is SGHRS and CDR2 is YFSETQ. The length of the CDR3 is 16 residues. The CDR3 DNA follows: TGCGCCAGCAGCTTGGCGAAGACAGGGGGATTGTACGAGCAGTACTTC. Its translation is CASSLAKTGGLYEQYF.

This sequence joins TRBV4-3 and TRBJ1-2; D gene ambiguous. The length of the CDR3 is 17 residues. Germline V CDR1 and CDR2: LGHNA, YSLEER. V lost 1 base and J 2 bases, leaving 17 bases between the germline ends. In DNA, the CDR3 is TGCGCCAGCAGCCAAGTCGAGACTCCCGTGTCCAACTATGGCTACACCTTC. Translation: CASSQVETPVSNYGYTF.

CDR3 sequence reads: CAWTKDRLQAQYF. The CDR3 DNA follows: TGTGCCTGGACCAAGGACAGGCTACAGGCCCAGTACTTC. The rearrangement links TRBV30 to TRBJ2-5, with 7 bases that match TRBD1. The V segment lost 4 bases and the J segment 9 bases; nucleotides outside the gene matches: 11. Germline loops: CDR1 GTSNPN, CDR2 SVGIG (reference sequence). The CDR3 is 13 residues long.

V is TRBV10-3 and J is TRBJ2-7, with 10 bases lining up with TRBD2. The CDR3 runs to 16 residues. CDR1 is ENHRY and CDR2 is SYGVKD in the germline V gene. V shed 3 bases, J shed 5 bases, and the junction held 10 bases outside the gene matches. The CDR3 here is CAISEVLAGTRNEQYF. The CDR3 bases are TGTGCCATCAGTGAAGTACTAGCGGGGACTCGGAACGAGCAGTACTTC.

This chain joins TRBV16 and TRBJ1-1; D is undetermined. CDR1 KGHSY and CDR2 FQNENV come from the germline V gene. V was pared by 0 bases and J by 1 base, with 9 bases between. The CDR3 has 15 amino acids. Here the CDR3 reads CASSQSVEWNTEAFF. The CDR3 DNA sequence: TGTGCCAGCAGCCAATCGGTAGAATGGAACACTGAAGCTTTCTTT.

This clone was recorded once. V gene TRBV7-2 combines with J gene TRBJ1-2; D is unresolved. This CDR3 has 14 residues. The V end lost 2 bases, the J end lost 4 bases, and 11 bases lay between the germline ends. CDR1 is SGHTA and CDR2 is FQGNSA in the germline V gene. CDR3 sequence: CASSLSSAAYGYTF. DNA of the CDR3: TGTGCCAGCAGCTTAAGCTCGGCAGCCTATGGCTACACCTTC.

V usage is TRBV25-1 and J usage is TRBJ1-5; D is perhaps TRBD1 (5 bases). Trimming left V 3 bases short and J 9 bases short, with 12 bases between. CDR3 length equals 13 residues. The germline CDR1 and CDR2 sequences are MGHDK and SYGVNS. CDR3 region: CASSEAGYLPQHF. The CDR3 region has the DNA TGTGCCAGCAGTGAGGCAGGGTATCTGCCCCAGCATTTT.